This entry lists 29 T cell receptor beta chains sequenced from one sample in a study of brain T cells in children with intractable seizures. Time point defined: blood from clinic visit 5 months post-surgery; TSC patient then seizure free. Data came from immunoSEQ multiplex PCR; TCRdb stores just in-frame clones and leaves some out. Of 300,000 to 400,000 clones listed, nearly 95% are singletons. This sample comprised peripheral blood, obtained about 5 months after surgery. Receptors originate from a boy under two years old with tuberous sclerosis and intractable seizures.

The V gene is TRBV4-1, the J gene TRBJ2-7; the match to TRBD1 covers 7 bases. Trimming took 2 bases from V and 12 from J; bases not matched to a gene: 1. The germline gives CDR1 MGHRA, CDR2 YSYEKL. This CDR3 has 10 residues. CDR3 region: CASSQHRGYF. CDR3 nucleotide sequence: TGCGCCAGCAGCCAACACAGGGGGTACTTC.

The rearrangement joins TRBV24-1 to TRBJ2-3, with unresolved D. The CDR3 runs 14 residues. Germline CDR1 and CDR2: KGHDR and SFDVKD. V shed 1 base and J shed 0 bases, with 4 bases lying between them. CDR3 in amino acids: CATSDFGSTDTQYF. Here the CDR3 DNA reads TGTGCCACCAGTGATTTCGGGAGCACAGATACGCAGTATTTT.

V usage is TRBV4-1 and J usage is TRBJ2-5; unclear D gene. The CDR3 is made up of 12 amino acids. Trimming stripped 0 bases from V and 4 bases from J, with 3 bases between. The germline V gene encodes CDR1 MGHRA and CDR2 YSYEKL. The DNA of the CDR3 is TGCGCCAGCAGCCAAGATAGAGAGACCCAGTACTTC. Amino acid sequence: CASSQDRETQYF.

This chain joins TRBV3-1 (or the pseudogene TRBV3-2) and TRBJ1-1, with 7 bases matching TRBD1. V was pared by 1 base and J by 6 bases, with 5 bases of the junction left unmatched. CDR3 length: 14 amino acids. CDR1 and CDR2 (germline): LGHDT, YNNKEL (reference sequence). The CDR3 DNA reads as TGTGCCAGCAGCCAAGTTGGGCAGGGGGCTGAAGCTTTCTTT. Translation gives CASSQVGQGAEAFF.

This chain joins TRBV7-9 and TRBJ2-7; no definite D call. The CDR3 is made up of 12 amino acids. V was cut by 7 bases and J by 4 bases, with 11 bases left in between. Germline V gives CDR1 SEHNR, CDR2 FQNEAQ (reference sequence). The CDR3 region is CASTGSEYEQYF. The DNA of the CDR3 is TGTGCCAGCACGGGCAGCGAATACGAGCAGTACTTC. Supplemented by reference TRBV7-9 and TRBJ2-7, the full variable domain reads DTGVSQNPRHKITKRGQNVTFRCDPISEHNRLYWYRQTLGQGPEFLTYFQNEAQLEKSRLLSDRFSAERPKGSFSTLEIQRTEQGDSAMYLCASTGSEYEQYFGPGTRLTVT.

V is TRBV7-2 and J is TRBJ2-7; 7 bases map to TRBD1. V lost 6 bases and J lost 4; bases outside the gene matches: 12. The CDR3 covers 15 residues. The germline V gene has CDR1 SGHTA and CDR2 FQGNSA. Here the CDR3 DNA reads TGTGCCAGCAGACAAAAACAGGGGATGGGGTACGAGCAGTACTTC. Translation: CASRQKQGMGYEQYF.

The chain recombines TRBV4-2 with TRBJ2-7, with D perhaps matching TRBD2 (5 bases). V dropped 0 bases and J dropped 0 bases, with 15 bases sitting between them. CDR1 and CDR2 from the germline V gene are LGHNA and YNFKEQ. CDR3 size: 17 residues. The CDR3 bases are TGTGCCAGCAGCCAAGATTTATTTGGGAGAAGCTCCTACGAGCAGTACTTC. Residues: CASSQDLFGRSSYEQYF.

Details on this clone: One junction end does not reproduce the germline sequence, and a read error may be involved. The same CDR3 arises from other DNA sequences in this sample as well. V gene TRBV7-2 combines with J gene TRBJ2-5; the match to TRBD2 covers 8 bases. This CDR3 region has 15 residues. In germline, CDR1 is SGHTA, CDR2 FQGNSA. The CDR3 nucleotides read TGTGCCAGTAGCTTAGGAATAGCGGGGAAAGAGACCCAGTACTTC. Its protein product is CASSLGIAGKETQYF.

Here the CDR3 DNA reads TGTGCCAGCAGCCCGCTTACCACAGATACGCAGTATTTT. It codes for CASSPLTTDTQYF. The chain carries TRBV3-1 (or the pseudogene TRBV3-2) and TRBJ2-3; D gene unclear. The CDR3 is 13 residues long. Trimming took 4 bases from V and 2 from J, leaving 7 bases between them. Germline lookup yields CDR1 LGHDT and CDR2 YNNKEL (reference sequence).

The chain is built from TRBV13 and TRBJ1-1; D call uncertain. The CDR3 spans 14 residues. V gave up 0 bases and J gave up 0 bases, with 5 bases separating them. Germline CDR1 reads PRHDT; CDR2 reads FYEKMQ (reference sequence). The CDR3 sequence is CASSLGRLNTEAFF. DNA of the CDR3: TGTGCCAGCAGCTTAGGACGTTTGAACACTGAAGCTTTCTTT.

This sequence joins TRBV6-2 or TRBV6-3 and TRBJ2-7, with 9 bases aligning to TRBD2. The CDR3 is 16 amino acids. Germline lookup yields CDR1 MNHEY and CDR2 SVGEGT. After removal of 0 bases from V and 7 bases from J, the junction contained 10 bases not matched to a gene. The CDR3, as DNA: TGTGCCAGCAGTTACTCGGGGCTAGCGGGAACCCTGGAGCAGTACTTC. It yields the protein CASSYSGLAGTLEQYF.

This chain joins TRBV4-1 and TRBJ2-7; the match to TRBD2 covers 11 bases. Germline V gene lookup returns CDR1 MGHRA and CDR2 YSYEKL. The CDR3 is made up of 21 amino acids. The V gene end was trimmed by 0 bases and the J gene end by 7 bases; junction bases not matched to a gene: 23. The CDR3 region has the DNA TGCGCCAGCAGCCAAGACCCTCTTCTACATAGCGGGAGGGCGGAGTTGAGGGAGCAGTACTTC. Translating it yields CASSQDPLLHSGRAELREQYF.

A few counts support this clone. V gene TRBV29-1 combines with J gene TRBJ1-1; D is uncertain. V was pared by 4 bases and J by 1 base, with 13 bases between. The V gene's germline CDR1 is SQVTM and CDR2 ANQGSEA. The CDR3 contains 14 residues. CDR3 nucleotides: TGCAGCGTTGTCGCCTCCTTGGGGAACACTGAAGCTTTCTTT. Translated: CSVVASLGNTEAFF.

V and J are TRBV7-2 and TRBJ2-3; D may match TRBD1 or TRBD2 (5 bases each). The V end lost 2 bases, the J end lost 1 base, and 7 bases lay between the germline ends. The CDR3 is made up of 14 amino acids. Looked up from germline, CDR1 is SGHTA and CDR2 is FQGNSA. CDR3 sequence: CASSLRGGTDTQYF. The CDR3 bases are TGTGCCAGCAGCTTAAGAGGGGGCACAGATACGCAGTATTTT.

The chain carries TRBV5-6 and TRBJ2-5, with TRBD2 matching over 7 bases. Looked up from germline, CDR1 is SGHDT and CDR2 is YYEEEE. This CDR3 is 13 amino acids long. Trimming removed 6 bases from V and 5 bases from J; junction bases left unmatched: 7. CDR3 sequence reads: CASNKLARETQYF. CDR3 nucleotides: TGTGCCAGCAACAAACTAGCGAGGGAGACCCAGTACTTC.

A single count supports this clone. The genes are TRBV2 and TRBJ2-3; D uncertain. Between the trimmed V and J ends, which lost 4 bases and 3 bases, there was a span of 5 bases. The CDR3 length is 12 residues. The germline V gene encodes CDR1 SNHLY and CDR2 FYNNEI. The CDR3 coding sequence is TGTGCCAGCAGTGTTTGGACAGATACGCAGTATTTT. Translating it yields CASSVWTDTQYF. Filled out from reference TRBV2 and TRBJ2-3, the complete variable domain reads EPEVTQTPSHQVTQMGQEVILRCVPISNHLYFYWYRQILGQKVEFLVSFYNNEISEKSEIFDDQFSVERPDGSNFTLKIRSTKLEDSAMYFCASSVWTDTQYFGPGTRLTVL.

This clone was counted once. V is TRBV6-4 and J is TRBJ1-1, with D perhaps TRBD1 (5 bases). Germline CDR1 and CDR2: MRHNA and SNTAGT. The CDR3 is 13 amino acids. V was trimmed by 3 bases and J by 2 bases, leaving 7 bases between them. The CDR3 loop reads CASSEGDNTEAFF. In DNA, the CDR3 is TGTGCCAGCAGTGAGGGGGACAACACTGAAGCTTTCTTT.

The genes are TRBV19 and TRBJ2-1; D is ambiguous. Germline V gene data show CDR1 as LNHDA and CDR2 as SQIVND (reference sequence). This CDR3 has 14 residues. V lost 5 bases, J lost 8 bases, and 16 bases lay in between. CDR3 loop: CASSPYTSRDEQFF. The CDR3, as DNA: TGTGCCAGTAGTCCATATACAAGTCGGGATGAGCAGTTCTTC. The full variable domain, with the rest looked up from reference TRBV19 and TRBJ2-1, is DGGITQSPKYLFRKEGQNVTLSCEQNLNHDAMYWYRQDPGQGLRLIYYSQIVNDFQKGDIAEGYSVSREKKESFPLTVTSAQKNPTAFYLCASSPYTSRDEQFFGPGTRLTVL.

The chain combines TRBV18 with TRBJ1-2; 10 positions match TRBD1. The CDR3 extends over 14 amino acids. Germline CDR1 is KGHSH and CDR2 is LQKENI. Unmatched junction bases numbered 6, after V lost 5 bases and J lost 6 bases. The CDR3 region is CASSDRQGANGYTF. CDR3 DNA sequence: TGTGCCAGCTCAGATCGACAGGGGGCAAATGGCTACACCTTC. The variable domain in full, with the rest retrieved from reference TRBV18 and TRBJ1-2, is NAGVMQNPRHLVRRRGQEARLRCSPMKGHSHVYWYRQLPEEGLKFMVYLQKENIIDESGMPKERFSAEFPKEGPSILRIQQVVRGDSAAYFCASSDRQGANGYTFGSGTRLTVV.

The CDR3 DNA is TGTGCCATCAGTGTTGGGAGGGAATCTGGGGCCAACGTCCTGACTTTC. Protein sequence: CAISVGRESGANVLTF. The chain has TRBV10-3 and TRBJ2-6; 7 nucleotides match TRBD2. CDR1 is ENHRY, CDR2 SYGVKD, per germline. V gave up 4 bases and J gave up 1 base; unmatched junction bases: 4. This CDR3 comprises 16 residues.

This clone was found a few times. The chain combines TRBV7-9 with TRBJ1-2; D perhaps matches TRBD1 (6 bases). Germline V CDR1 and CDR2: SEHNR, FQNEAQ (reference sequence). The CDR3 consists of 12 residues. Trimming cost V 5 bases and J 8 bases, with 12 bases left between them. The DNA for the CDR3 is TGTGCCAGCAGCCCCAGGGGTAAGGGCTACACCTTC. It specifies CASSPRGKGYTF.

The V call is TRBV19, the J call TRBJ1-5; possibly TRBD1 for D (5 bases). Trimming left V 10 bases short and J 3 bases short, with 10 bases between. The length of the CDR3 is 12 residues. CDR1 LNHDA and CDR2 SQIVND come from the germline V gene (reference sequence). The CDR3 nucleotides are TGTGCCACCCGGGACTCCAATCAGCCCCAGCATTTT. It yields the protein CATRDSNQPQHF.

The V and J genes are TRBV2 and TRBJ1-4; 7 bases align to TRBD1. Germline V gene data show CDR1 as SNHLY and CDR2 as FYNNEI. This CDR3 is 15 amino acids long. Trimming cost V 1 base and J 6 bases; bases outside gene matches: 5. CDR3 sequence: CASSEVMTGHEKLFF. The CDR3 DNA follows: TGTGCCAGCAGTGAAGTTATGACAGGGCATGAAAAACTGTTTTTT. The entire variable domain, with the rest obtained from reference TRBV2 and TRBJ1-4, is as follows: EPEVTQTPSHQVTQMGQEVILRCVPISNHLYFYWYRQILGQKVEFLVSFYNNEISEKSEIFDDQFSVERPDGSNFTLKIRSTKLEDSAMYFCASSEVMTGHEKLFFGSGTQLSVL.

The J gene is TRBJ1-1, the V gene TRBV29-1; D ambiguous. The CDR3 is 14 amino acids. CDR1 is SQVTM and CDR2 is ANQGSEA in the germline V gene. The germline V and J ends were trimmed by 3 bases and 1 base, with 12 bases remaining between them. The CDR3 nucleotides read TGCAGCGTTGATTTCTGGGCCTCGAACACTGAAGCTTTCTTT. This codes for CSVDFWASNTEAFF. The full variable domain, its missing parts supplied by reference TRBV29-1 and TRBJ1-1, is SAVISQKPSRDICQRGTSLTIQCQVDSQVTMMFWYRQQPGQSLTLIATANQGSEATYESGFVIDKFPISRPNLTFSTLTVSNMSPEDSSIYLCSVDFWASNTEAFFGQGTRLTVV.

The J gene is TRBJ1-2, the V gene TRBV30; D is unresolved. In germline, CDR1 is GTSNPN, CDR2 SVGIG (reference sequence). This CDR3 has 13 amino acids. V was trimmed by 8 bases and J by 1 base, leaving 14 bases between them. CDR3 DNA: TGTGCCGGAAACATGGACTATAACTATGGCTACACCTTC. Translation: CAGNMDYNYGYTF.

J is TRBJ2-1 and V is TRBV3-1 (or the pseudogene TRBV3-2), with 9 bases fitting TRBD2. The CDR3 contains 13 residues. The V and J ends lost 1 base and 15 bases, in that order; junction bases with no gene match: 7. Germline V gene sequence: CDR1 LGHDT, CDR2 YNNKEL (reference sequence). CDR3 bases: TGTGCCAGCAGCCAAGCGGTAGGGACTAGCATGTTCTTC. Protein sequence: CASSQAVGTSMFF.

This clone has just a few counts. The same CDR3 arises from other DNA sequences in this sample as well. V and J are TRBV4-2 and TRBJ2-7; the D is unclear. The CDR3 extends over 12 amino acids. V lost 0 bases and J 0 bases, leaving 0 bases between the germline ends. Germline CDR1 reads LGHNA; CDR2 reads YNFKEQ. The CDR3 sequence: CASSQDSYEQYF. CDR3 in DNA: TGTGCCAGCAGCCAAGACTCCTACGAGCAGTACTTC.

This chain uses TRBV7-9 with TRBJ1-1; D uncertain. The CDR3 totals 11 residues. Between the trimmed V and J ends, which lost 6 bases and 3 bases, there was a span of 5 bases. Germline loops: CDR1 SEHNR, CDR2 FQNEAQ (reference sequence). CDR3: CASRAYTEAFF. CDR3 bases: TGTGCCAGCAGAGCGTACACTGAAGCTTTCTTT.

The chain has TRBV5-6 and TRBJ2-7; the match to TRBD1 covers 8 bases. V was pared by 4 bases and J by 2 bases, with 11 bases of the junction left unmatched. The CDR3 is made up of 16 amino acids. Germline CDR1 and CDR2: SGHDT and YYEEEE. The CDR3 DNA sequence: TGTGCCAGCAGCCAACGGGGTACAGGGGGAACCTACGAGCAGTACTTC. Translating gives CASSQRGTGGTYEQYF.